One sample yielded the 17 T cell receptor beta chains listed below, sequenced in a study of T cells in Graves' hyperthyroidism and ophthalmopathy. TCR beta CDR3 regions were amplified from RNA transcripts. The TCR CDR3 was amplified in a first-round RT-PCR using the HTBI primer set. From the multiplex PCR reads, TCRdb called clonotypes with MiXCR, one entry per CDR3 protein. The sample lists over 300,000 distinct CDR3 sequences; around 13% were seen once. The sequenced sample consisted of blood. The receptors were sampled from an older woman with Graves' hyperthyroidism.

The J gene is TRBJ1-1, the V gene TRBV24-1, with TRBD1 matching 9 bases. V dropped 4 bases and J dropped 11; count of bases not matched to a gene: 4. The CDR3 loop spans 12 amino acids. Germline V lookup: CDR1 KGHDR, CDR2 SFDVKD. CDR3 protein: CATSDRTGAAFF. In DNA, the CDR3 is TGTGCCACCAGTGACCGGACAGGGGCCGCTTTCTTT.

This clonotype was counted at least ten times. As DNA, the CDR3 is TGTGCCAGCAGCCAGGGGACTAGCGGGTTCTACGAGCAGTACTTC. Amino acids: CASSQGTSGFYEQYF. This chain uses TRBV3-1 with TRBJ2-7, with 12 nucleotides matching TRBD2. Germline V gene sequence: CDR1 LGHDT, CDR2 YNNKEL (reference sequence). CDR3 length equals 15 residues. V was pared by 3 bases and J by 3 bases, with 3 bases of the junction left unmatched.

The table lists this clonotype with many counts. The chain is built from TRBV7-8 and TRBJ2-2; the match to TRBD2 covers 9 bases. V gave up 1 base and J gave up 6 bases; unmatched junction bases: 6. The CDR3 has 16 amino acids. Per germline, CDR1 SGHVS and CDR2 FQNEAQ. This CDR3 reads CASSLGIAGDPGELFF. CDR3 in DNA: TGTGCCAGCAGCTTAGGGATAGCGGGAGATCCCGGGGAGCTGTTTTTT.

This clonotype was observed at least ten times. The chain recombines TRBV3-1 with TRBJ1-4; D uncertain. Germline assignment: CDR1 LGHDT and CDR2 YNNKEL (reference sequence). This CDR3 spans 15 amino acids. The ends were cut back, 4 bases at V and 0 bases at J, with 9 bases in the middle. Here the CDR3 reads CASSPTVATNEKLFF. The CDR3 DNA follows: TGTGCCAGCAGCCCCACTGTTGCAACTAATGAAAAACTGTTTTTT.

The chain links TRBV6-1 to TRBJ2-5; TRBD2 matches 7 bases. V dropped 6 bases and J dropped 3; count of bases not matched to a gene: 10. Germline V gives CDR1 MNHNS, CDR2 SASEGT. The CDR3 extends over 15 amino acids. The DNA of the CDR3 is TGTGCCAGCAGCCCCCCCGAGGGAGGGGAAGAGACCCAGTACTTC. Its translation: CASSPPEGGEETQYF.

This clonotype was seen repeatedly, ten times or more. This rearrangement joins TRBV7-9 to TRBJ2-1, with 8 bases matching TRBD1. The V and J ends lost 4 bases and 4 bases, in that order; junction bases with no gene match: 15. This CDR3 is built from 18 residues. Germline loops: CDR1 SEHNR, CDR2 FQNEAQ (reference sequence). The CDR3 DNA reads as TGTGCCAGCAGCTCCCGGCTCCTTGACAGGGGTGCATACAATGAGCAGTTCTTC. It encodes CASSSRLLDRGAYNEQFF.

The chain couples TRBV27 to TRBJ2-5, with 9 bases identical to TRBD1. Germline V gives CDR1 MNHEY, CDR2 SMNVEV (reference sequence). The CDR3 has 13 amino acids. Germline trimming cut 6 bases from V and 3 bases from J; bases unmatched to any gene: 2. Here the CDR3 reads CASSWTGEETQYF. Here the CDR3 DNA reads TGTGCCAGCAGCTGGACAGGGGAAGAGACCCAGTACTTC.

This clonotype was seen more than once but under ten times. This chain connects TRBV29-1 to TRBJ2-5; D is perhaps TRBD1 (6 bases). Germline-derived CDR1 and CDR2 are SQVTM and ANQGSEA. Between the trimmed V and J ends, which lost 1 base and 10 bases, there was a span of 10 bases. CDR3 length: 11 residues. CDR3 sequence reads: CSVEAQGSQYF. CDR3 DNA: TGCAGCGTTGAAGCGCAGGGGAGCCAGTACTTC. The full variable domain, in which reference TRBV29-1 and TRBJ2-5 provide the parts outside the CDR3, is SAVISQKPSRDICQRGTSLTIQCQVDSQVTMMFWYRQQPGQSLTLIATANQGSEATYESGFVIDKFPISRPNLTFSTLTVSNMSPEDSSIYLCSVEAQGSQYFGPGTRLLVL.

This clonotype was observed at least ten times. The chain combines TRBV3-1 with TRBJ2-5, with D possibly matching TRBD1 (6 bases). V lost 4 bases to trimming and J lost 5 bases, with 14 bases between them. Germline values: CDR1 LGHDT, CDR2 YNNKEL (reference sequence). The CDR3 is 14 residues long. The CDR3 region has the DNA TGTGCCAGCAGCCCTCGGACAGCAAGGGAGACCCAGTACTTC. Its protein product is CASSPRTARETQYF.

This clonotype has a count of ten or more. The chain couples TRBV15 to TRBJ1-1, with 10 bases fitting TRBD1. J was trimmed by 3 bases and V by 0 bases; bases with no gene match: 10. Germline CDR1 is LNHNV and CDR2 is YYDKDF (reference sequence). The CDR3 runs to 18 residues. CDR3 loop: CATSRDVGQGGEYTEAFF. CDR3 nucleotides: TGTGCCACCAGCAGAGATGTCGGACAGGGGGGGGAGTACACTGAAGCTTTCTTT.

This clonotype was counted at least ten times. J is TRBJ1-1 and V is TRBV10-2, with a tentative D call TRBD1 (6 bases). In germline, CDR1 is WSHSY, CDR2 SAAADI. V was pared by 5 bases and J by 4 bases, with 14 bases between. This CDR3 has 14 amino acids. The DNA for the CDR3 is TGCGCCAGCAGTCTACAGGGCGTGGTCACTGAAGCTTTCTTT. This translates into CASSLQGVVTEAFF.

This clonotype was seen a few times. In DNA, the CDR3 is TGCAGCGTTTGTGGCAGCCGATACCTCGACACTGAAGCTTTCTTT. Translating it yields CSVCGSRYLDTEAFF. The rearrangement links TRBV29-1 to TRBJ1-1; D gene unclear. The ends were cut back, 5 bases at V and 3 bases at J, with 19 bases in the middle. Germline assignment: CDR1 SQVTM and CDR2 ANQGSEA. The CDR3 extends over 15 amino acids.

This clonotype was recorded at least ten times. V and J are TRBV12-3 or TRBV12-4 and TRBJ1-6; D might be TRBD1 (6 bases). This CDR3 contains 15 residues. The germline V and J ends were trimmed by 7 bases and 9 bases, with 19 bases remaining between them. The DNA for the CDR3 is TGTGCCAGCACCCCGCGGGGGGGCATCCCTTCACCCCTCCACTTT. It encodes CASTPRGGIPSPLHF.

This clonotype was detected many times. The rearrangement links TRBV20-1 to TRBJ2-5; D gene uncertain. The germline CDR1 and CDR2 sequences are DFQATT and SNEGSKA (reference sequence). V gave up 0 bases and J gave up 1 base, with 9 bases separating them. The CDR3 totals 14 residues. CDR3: CSAREDSAQETQYF. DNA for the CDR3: TGCAGTGCTAGAGAAGACTCTGCCCAAGAGACCCAGTACTTC.

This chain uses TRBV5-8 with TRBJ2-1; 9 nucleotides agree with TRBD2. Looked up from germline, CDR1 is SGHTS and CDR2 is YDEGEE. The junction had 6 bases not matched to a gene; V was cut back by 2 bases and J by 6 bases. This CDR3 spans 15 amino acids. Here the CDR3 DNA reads TGTGCCAGCAGCTTAGAACTAGCGGGCTTCAATGAGCAGTTCTTC. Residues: CASSLELAGFNEQFF.

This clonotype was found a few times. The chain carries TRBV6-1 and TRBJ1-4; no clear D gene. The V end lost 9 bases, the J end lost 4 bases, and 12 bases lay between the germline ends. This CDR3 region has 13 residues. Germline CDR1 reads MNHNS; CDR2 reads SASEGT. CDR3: CASIRAYNEKLFF. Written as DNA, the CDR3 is TGTGCCAGTATAAGGGCGTATAATGAAAAACTGTTTTTT.

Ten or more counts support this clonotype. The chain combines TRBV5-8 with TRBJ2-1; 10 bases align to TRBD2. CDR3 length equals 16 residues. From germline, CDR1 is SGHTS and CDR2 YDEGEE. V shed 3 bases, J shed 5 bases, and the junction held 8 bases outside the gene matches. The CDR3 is CASSSRRTSGDNEQFF. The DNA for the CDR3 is TGTGCCAGCAGCTCAAGGAGGACTAGCGGAGACAATGAGCAGTTCTTC. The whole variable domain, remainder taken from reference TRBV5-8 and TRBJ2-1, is EAGVTQSPTHLIKTRGQQATLRCSPISGHTSVYWYQQALGLGLQFLLWYDEGEERNRGNFPPRFSGRQFPNYSSELNVNALELEDSALYLCASSSRRTSGDNEQFFGPGTRLTVL.